These 16 T cell receptor beta chains originate from one sample sequenced in a study of OX40 agonist ivuxolimab in advanced cancers. Here immunoSEQ multiplex PCR was the method, and the copy in TCRdb shows in-frame clones only, minus some. The sample has 73,000 or so clones; about 81% are singletons. Sequenced here: CD4+ or CD8+ T cells sorted from blood, sampled in a trial of the OX40 agonist ivuxolimab. The receptors originated from an adult with an advanced solid tumor such as melanoma, head and neck, liver or kidney cancer.

The rearrangement joins TRBV6-5 to TRBJ2-3; 11 bases line up with TRBD2. Per the germline V gene, CDR1 is MNHEY and CDR2 is SVGAGI. The V gene end was trimmed by 2 bases and the J gene end by 4 bases; junction bases not matched to a gene: 5. CDR3 length: 16 amino acids. Written as DNA, the CDR3 is TGTGCCAGCAGTTACCTCGGTAGCGGGAGGGCAGATACGCAGTATTTT. Encoded protein: CASSYLGSGRADTQYF.

The gene calls are TRBV7-3 and TRBJ2-5; 12 nucleotides align to TRBD2. Matching the DNA end better, TRBJ2-7 makes the J call doubtful. Germline values: CDR1 SGHTA, CDR2 FQGTGA. The CDR3 has 15 amino acids. The CDR3 is CASSLGLAGNYEQYF. The CDR3 DNA reads TGTGCCAGCAGCTTGGGACTAGCGGGCAACTACGAGCAGTACTTC.

The chain links TRBV18 to TRBJ2-2; 11 nucleotides agree with TRBD2. The CDR3 contains 14 residues. The V gene end was trimmed by 5 bases and the J gene end by 7 bases; junction bases not matched to a gene: 3. The germline V gene has CDR1 KGHSH and CDR2 LQKENI. CDR3 sequence reads: CASSSGTSGGELFF. The CDR3 bases are TGTGCCAGCTCATCCGGGACTAGCGGCGGGGAGCTGTTTTTT.

V gene TRBV13 combines with J gene TRBJ1-3; D is unresolved. This CDR3 region has 14 residues. In germline, CDR1 is PRHDT, CDR2 FYEKMQ (reference sequence). Trimming cost V 5 bases and J 2 bases, with 10 bases left between them. The CDR3 spells CASSPGETGNTIYF. DNA for the CDR3: TGTGCCAGCAGCCCCGGGGAGACTGGAAACACCATATATTTT.

The chain uses TRBV7-2 and TRBJ1-5; 7 bases agree with TRBD1. CDR3 size: 14 residues. Germline V gene lookup returns CDR1 SGHTA and CDR2 FQGNSA. Losses at the gene ends were 3 bases for V and 6 bases for J; bases not matched to a gene: 5. CDR3 residues: CASSFTTGTQPQHF. The CDR3 DNA sequence: TGTGCCAGCAGCTTTACGACAGGGACTCAGCCCCAGCATTTT.

To note about this clone: No DNA is shown, since the ends of the CDR3 on it are uncertain; the CDR3 is the one TCRdb lists. This chain uses TRBV2 with TRBJ1-1; TRBD1, the table's D call, was not compared with the DNA. Per the germline V gene, CDR1 is SNHLY and CDR2 is FYNNEI. The CDR3 comprises 16 residues, both ends counted. The CDR3 sequence is CASSEVGQGARRLPFF.

This clone was detected only a few times. V is TRBV2 and J is TRBJ2-2, with 7 bases matching TRBD2. CDR1 is SNHLY, CDR2 FYNNEI, per germline. V lost 8 bases, J lost 0 bases, and 3 bases stayed unmatched. The CDR3 covers 14 residues. In DNA, the CDR3 is TGTGCCAGCGGCGGGGGAGCGAACACCGGGGAGCTGTTTTTT. Its protein product is CASGGGANTGELFF.

V usage is TRBV4-1 and J usage is TRBJ2-6, with D possibly matching TRBD2 (6 bases). This CDR3 is built from 17 residues. Germline assignment: CDR1 MGHRA and CDR2 YSYEKL. V shed 1 base and J shed 0 bases, with 10 bases lying between them. CDR3 nucleotides: TGCGCCAGCAGCCAAGGTCTAGCGTACTCTGGGGCCAACGTCCTGACTTTC. Residues: CASSQGLAYSGANVLTF.

V usage is TRBV7-2 and J usage is TRBJ2-2; 12 bases fit TRBD1. This CDR3 spans 15 amino acids. Unmatched junction bases numbered 5, after V lost 5 bases and J lost 7 bases. Germline CDR1 is SGHTA and CDR2 is FQGNSA. CDR3 protein: CASSPGQGAIGELFF. Here the CDR3 DNA reads TGTGCCAGCAGCCCGGGACAGGGGGCGATCGGGGAGCTGTTTTTT.

The J gene is TRBJ1-1, the V gene TRBV7-2; maybe TRBD1 (5 bases). CDR3 length equals 15 residues. V was pared by 1 base and J by 2 bases, with 11 bases between. The V gene's germline CDR1 is SGHTA and CDR2 FQGNSA. This chain's CDR3 is CASSLVTVANTEAFF. The CDR3 region has the DNA TGTGCCAGCAGCTTAGTGACAGTAGCTAACACTGAAGCTTTCTTT.

The rearrangement uses TRBV6-5 and TRBJ1-3, with a weak D call TRBD1 (5 bases). Trimming shortened V by 0 bases and J by 7 bases, and 16 bases separated the two germline ends. The CDR3 runs to 16 residues. In germline, CDR1 is MNHEY, CDR2 SVGAGI. The CDR3 reads CASSYSMAGRRNTIYF. As DNA, the CDR3 is TGTGCCAGCAGTTACTCGATGGCAGGGCGGCGGAACACCATATATTTT.

This rearrangement joins TRBV25-1 to TRBJ2-1, with TRBD2 as a possible D gene (6 bases). Between the trimmed V and J ends, which lost 1 base and 1 base, there was a span of 11 bases. Germline V gives CDR1 MGHDK, CDR2 SYGVNS. The CDR3 consists of 16 residues. CDR3 residues: CASSEFERVSYNEQFF. CDR3 bases: TGTGCCAGCAGTGAATTTGAGCGGGTGTCCTACAATGAGCAGTTCTTC. Based on the CDR3 plus reference TRBV25-1 and TRBJ2-1, the full variable domain is EADIYQTPRYLVIGTGKKITLECSQTMGHDKMYWYQQDPGMELHLIHYSYGVNSTEKGDLSSESTVSRIRTEHFPLTLESARPSHTSQYLCASSEFERVSYNEQFFGPGTRLTVL.

The rearrangement links TRBV7-6 to TRBJ2-2, with TRBD1 identical over 8 bases. Per the germline V gene, CDR1 is SGHVS and CDR2 is FNYEAQ. This CDR3 comprises 15 residues. Trimming at V came to 4 bases and at J to 5 bases, leaving 6 bases not matched to a gene. CDR3 bases: TGTGCCAGCAGCTCGGGAACAGGGGGGACCGGGGAGCTGTTTTTT. Translating gives CASSSGTGGTGELFF.

The chain has TRBV6-6 and TRBJ2-7, with 10 bases aligning to TRBD1. The CDR3 sequence is 14 residues long. The ends lost 6 bases at V and 3 bases at J; junction bases unmatched: 5. The germline V gene has CDR1 MNHNY and CDR2 SVGAGI (reference sequence). CDR3 loop: CASSQGQGNYEQYF. The CDR3 DNA sequence: TGTGCCAGCAGCCAGGGACAGGGGAACTACGAGCAGTACTTC.

This clone appeared once. The chain couples TRBV27 to TRBJ2-5, with TRBD1 identical over 8 bases. The CDR3 has 15 amino acids. Germline V CDR1 and CDR2: MNHEY, SMNVEV (reference sequence). The V gene end was trimmed by 6 bases and the J gene end by 5 bases; junction bases not matched to a gene: 11. CDR3 in amino acids: CASRRGDRGDETQYF. The CDR3 nucleotides read TGTGCCAGCAGGAGGGGAGACAGGGGTGACGAGACCCAGTACTTC.

This clone was counted a few times. The CDR3 DNA reads TGTGCCAGCAGCCCTATAGGGGAGCCTACGGCTGGCTACACCTTC. Protein sequence: CASSPIGEPTAGYTF. The genes are TRBV7-3 and TRBJ1-2; maybe TRBD1 (5 bases). Trimming removed 5 bases at V and 7 bases at J, with 20 bases between. The germline gives CDR1 SGHTA, CDR2 FQGTGA. The CDR3 totals 15 residues.